Shown below are 27 T cell receptor beta chains from a single sample sequenced in a study of T cell responses to AZD1222 COVID-19 vaccine. Profiling relied on immunoSEQ multiplex PCR, and the TCRdb table lists in-frame clones only, not all of them. The sample includes some 140,000 clones, approximately 91% of them seen just once. Sequences were derived from peripheral blood, sampled 28 days after the second AZD1222 dose. All receptors come from an adult who received the AZD1222 COVID-19 vaccine.

The chain links TRBV20-1 to TRBJ1-1; TRBD1 might be the D (5 bases). The CDR3 spans 12 residues. Looked up from germline, CDR1 is DFQATT and CDR2 is SNEGSKA (reference sequence). Trimming cost V 3 bases and J 6 bases, with 11 bases left between them. CDR3 residues: CSASAGWAEAFF. The CDR3 bases are TGCAGTGCTAGTGCAGGGTGGGCTGAAGCTTTCTTT.

This chain connects TRBV7-6 to TRBJ1-2; D remains ambiguous. Trimming left V 0 bases short and J 5 bases short, with 10 bases between. This CDR3 has 14 residues. Germline loops: CDR1 SGHVS, CDR2 FNYEAQ. CDR3 amino acids: CASSLAPIGYGYTF. CDR3 nucleotide sequence: TGTGCCAGCAGCTTAGCACCCATCGGGTATGGCTACACCTTC.

V and J are TRBV28 and TRBJ2-7, with D tentatively TRBD1 or TRBD2 (5 bases each). Germline CDR1 reads MDHEN; CDR2 reads SYDVKM. The CDR3 runs to 13 residues. V was shortened by 7 bases and J by 10 bases, with 20 bases between the two germline ends. The DNA for the CDR3 is TGTGCCAGCACCCCAGGGAGCGGCCTGGGTCAGTACTTC. Translated: CASTPGSGLGQYF.

This clone was seen only once. This chain connects TRBV19 to TRBJ1-1; no firm D call. This CDR3 is 13 amino acids long. CDR1 is LNHDA, CDR2 SQIVND, per germline (reference sequence). Trimming pared 7 bases from V and 0 bases from J, leaving 9 bases between. The CDR3 reads CASTLSLNTEAFF. The CDR3 coding sequence is TGTGCCAGTACCTTAAGCCTGAACACTGAAGCTTTCTTT. Complete variable domain (other parts from reference TRBV19 and TRBJ1-1): DGGITQSPKYLFRKEGQNVTLSCEQNLNHDAMYWYRQDPGQGLRLIYYSQIVNDFQKGDIAEGYSVSREKKESFPLTVTSAQKNPTAFYLCASTLSLNTEAFFGQGTRLTVV.

The CDR3 loop reads CASSPGQGATGELFF. CDR3 coding DNA: TGCGCCAGCAGCCCGGGACAGGGGGCCACCGGGGAGCTGTTTTTT. The chain links TRBV5-1 to TRBJ2-2, with 12 bases lining up with TRBD1. In germline, CDR1 is SGHRS, CDR2 YFSETQ. V trimming: 4 bases; J trimming: 4 bases; junction bases outside the gene matches: 2. The CDR3 has 15 amino acids.

This sequence joins TRBV7-2 and TRBJ1-1; 8 bases align to TRBD1. V was pared by 3 bases and J by 2 bases, with 8 bases of the junction left unmatched. The CDR3 sequence is 16 residues long. CDR1 is SGHTA, CDR2 FQGNSA, per germline. Here the CDR3 DNA reads TGTGCCAGCAGCTTGATATTGACAGGGGTAAACACTGAAGCTTTCTTT. The encoded protein is CASSLILTGVNTEAFF.

The chain recombines TRBV4-2 with TRBJ1-1, with 7 bases identical to TRBD1. The CDR3 has 16 residues. Germline values: CDR1 LGHNA, CDR2 YNFKEQ. The V and J ends lost 4 bases and 1 base, in that order; junction bases with no gene match: 9. CDR3 protein: CASSPAGGDTNTEAFF. CDR3 bases: TGTGCCAGCAGCCCAGCAGGGGGGGACACGAACACTGAAGCTTTCTTT.

This clone came up once. CDR3 coding DNA: TGTGCCAGCAGATTCGACGGAGATAGCAATCAGCCCCAGCATTTT. Translating it yields CASRFDGDSNQPQHF. The gene calls are TRBV27 and TRBJ1-5; D call uncertain. Trimming took 6 bases from V and 0 from J, leaving 12 bases between them. The CDR3 is 15 amino acids. CDR1 MNHEY and CDR2 SMNVEV come from the germline V gene (reference sequence).

The chain recombines TRBV5-4 with TRBJ2-3; 13 bases align to TRBD2. The CDR3 has 15 residues. CDR1 and CDR2 from the germline V gene are SGHNT and YYREEE (reference sequence). Germline trimming cut 6 bases from V and 3 bases from J; bases unmatched to any gene: 4. The CDR3 sequence: CASTWTSGGTDTQYF. CDR3 sequence (DNA): TGTGCCAGCACCTGGACTAGCGGGGGTACAGATACGCAGTATTTT.

This clone was counted a few times. This sequence joins TRBV4-1 and TRBJ1-4; TRBD1 matches at 8 bases. Germline CDR1 reads MGHRA; CDR2 reads YSYEKL. The junction had 3 bases not matched to a gene; V was cut back by 1 base and J by 2 bases. The CDR3 consists of 16 residues. Written as DNA, the CDR3 is TGCGCCAGCAGCCAAGCCCCAGGGGGCACTAATGAAAAACTGTTTTTT. Its translation: CASSQAPGGTNEKLFF.

The rearrangement joins TRBV3-1 (or the pseudogene TRBV3-2) to TRBJ2-6; D remains ambiguous. The germline V and J ends were trimmed by 4 bases and 2 bases, with 12 bases remaining between them. Looked up from germline, CDR1 is LGHDT and CDR2 is YNNKEL (reference sequence). The length of the CDR3 is 16 residues. CDR3 in DNA: TGTGCCAGCAGCCGCGGCAGTTTGGCTGGGGCCAACGTCCTGACTTTC. Translating it yields CASSRGSLAGANVLTF.

This chain links TRBV19 with TRBJ1-1, with D maybe TRBD1 (5 bases). The V end was cut by 6 bases, the J end by 9 bases, with 20 bases between. CDR1 and CDR2 (germline): LNHDA, SQIVND (reference sequence). There are 14 residues in the CDR3. The chain's CDR3 is CASRPDSGSSKAFF. CDR3 sequence (DNA): TGTGCCAGTAGACCCGACAGTGGTTCTAGTAAAGCTTTCTTT. Filled out from reference TRBV19 and TRBJ1-1, the complete variable domain reads DGGITQSPKYLFRKEGQNVTLSCEQNLNHDAMYWYRQDPGQGLRLIYYSQIVNDFQKGDIAEGYSVSREKKESFPLTVTSAQKNPTAFYLCASRPDSGSSKAFFGQGTRLTVV.

Worth noting for this clone: One end of the junction does not line up with germline, which may come from a read error. The CDR3 loop reads CAPRRIHEQYF. CDR3 sequence (DNA): TGTGCCCCCAGGCGGATCCACGAGCAGTACTTC. The rearrangement joins TRBV24-1 to TRBJ2-7; D uncertain. CDR1 KGHDR and CDR2 SFDVKD come from the germline V gene. The CDR3 spans 11 residues.

The chain is built from TRBV28 and TRBJ1-4; D remains ambiguous. CDR1 is MDHEN, CDR2 SYDVKM, per germline. This CDR3 region has 16 residues. Trimming stripped 0 bases from V and 0 bases from J, with 8 bases between. In nucleotides, the CDR3 is TGTGCCAGCAGTTTATGGAAGGCCCCAACTAATGAAAAACTGTTTTTT. Translation gives CASSLWKAPTNEKLFF.

The chain joins TRBV12-3 or TRBV12-4 to TRBJ2-1; D is perhaps TRBD1 (5 bases). The CDR3 contains 12 residues. V lost 1 base, J lost 12 bases, and 10 bases lay in between. The CDR3 is CASSLVLGVQFF. The CDR3 DNA is TGTGCCAGCAGTTTAGTTTTAGGGGTGCAGTTCTTC.

The chain has TRBV5-4 and TRBJ2-3, with TRBD2 identical over 12 bases. Germline loops: CDR1 SGHNT, CDR2 YYREEE (reference sequence). Trimming at V came to 3 bases and at J to 4 bases, leaving 6 bases not matched to a gene. The CDR3 is made up of 16 amino acids. CDR3 in DNA: TGTGCCAGCAGCTCTCGGACTAGCGGGGTACCAGATACGCAGTATTTT. Protein product: CASSSRTSGVPDTQYF.

The chain carries TRBV30 and TRBJ1-2; 7 positions agree with TRBD1. The V gene end was trimmed by 4 bases and the J gene end by 5 bases; junction bases not matched to a gene: 10. The germline V gene encodes CDR1 GTSNPN and CDR2 SVGIG (reference sequence). CDR3 length: 14 amino acids. Here the CDR3 reads CAWNPGTESYGYTF. In DNA form, the CDR3 reads TGTGCCTGGAATCCCGGGACAGAGTCTTATGGCTACACCTTC.

The V call is TRBV6-1, the J call TRBJ2-7; 11 bases are a match to TRBD2. This CDR3 has 17 amino acids. Germline V gene sequence: CDR1 MNHNS, CDR2 SASEGT. With 0 bases clipped from V and 0 bases from J, the junction kept 4 bases outside the gene matches. The DNA for the CDR3 is TGTGCCAGCAGTGAAGCCCCGGGACTAGCGGCCTCCTACGAGCAGTACTTC. Its translation: CASSEAPGLAASYEQYF.

This clone was seen just once. The chain recombines TRBV28 with TRBJ2-7; no reliable D call. The CDR3 has 15 amino acids. The V and J ends lost 6 bases and 2 bases respectively, with 17 bases between them. Germline CDR1 MDHEN, CDR2 SYDVKM. The CDR3 is CASSPRMSSTYEQYF. The CDR3 DNA reads as TGTGCCAGCAGCCCCAGAATGTCTAGTACCTACGAGCAGTACTTC.

This rearrangement joins TRBV28 to TRBJ1-1; tentatively, D is TRBD1 (6 bases). Germline CDR1 is MDHEN and CDR2 is SYDVKM. The CDR3 covers 15 residues. V lost 4 bases and J 4 bases, leaving 16 bases between the germline ends. The CDR3 reads CASSSPGEGGTEAFF. CDR3 nucleotides: TGTGCCAGCAGTTCTCCCGGGGAGGGGGGCACTGAAGCTTTCTTT. Using reference TRBV28 and TRBJ1-1 for the parts outside the CDR3, the full variable domain is DVKVTQSSRYLVKRTGEKVFLECVQDMDHENMFWYRQDPGLGLRLIYFSYDVKMKEKGDIPEGYSVSREKKERFSLILESASTNQTSMYLCASSSPGEGGTEAFFGQGTRLTVV.

The chain is built from TRBV12-3 or TRBV12-4 and TRBJ1-2; 7 bases agree with TRBD1. The CDR3 contains 13 residues. The V gene end was trimmed by 4 bases and the J gene end by 5 bases; junction bases not matched to a gene: 4. CDR3 nucleotides: TGTGCCAGCAGTTCCAGGGGGAGGTATGGCTACACCTTC. Translation: CASSSRGRYGYTF.

The rearrangement joins TRBV5-3 to TRBJ1-6; D remains ambiguous. TRBV5-3 carries the ORF label, with uncertain function. Trimming took off 1 base at V and 6 bases at J, with 8 bases between the two ends. This CDR3 contains 14 residues. The CDR3: CARSLSRGNSPLHF. CDR3 sequence (DNA): TGTGCCAGAAGCTTGTCGCGGGGTAATTCACCCCTCCACTTT.

This clone was picked up a small number of times. The V call is TRBV29-1, the J call TRBJ1-4, with 7 bases that match TRBD1. The CDR3 sequence is 15 residues long. V was clipped by 2 bases and J by 7 bases; unmatched bases: 10. CDR1 is SQVTM, CDR2 ANQGSEA, per germline. The CDR3 DNA sequence: TGCAGCGTTGAATTCGGGGGAGGGGGCAGTGAAAAACTGTTTTTT. The encoded protein is CSVEFGGGGSEKLFF. Based on the CDR3 plus reference TRBV29-1 and TRBJ1-4, the full variable domain is SAVISQKPSRDICQRGTSLTIQCQVDSQVTMMFWYRQQPGQSLTLIATANQGSEATYESGFVIDKFPISRPNLTFSTLTVSNMSPEDSSIYLCSVEFGGGGSEKLFFGSGTQLSVL.

J is TRBJ1-4 and V is TRBV19; D not certain. V lost 0 bases and J 0 bases, leaving 14 bases between the germline ends. CDR1 and CDR2 (germline): LNHDA, SQIVND (reference sequence). The CDR3 is 18 residues long. CDR3: CASSIDPPVASTNEKLFF. In DNA form, the CDR3 reads TGTGCCAGTAGTATAGATCCCCCGGTAGCTTCAACTAATGAAAAACTGTTTTTT.

The gene calls are TRBV27 and TRBJ2-6, with 7 bases that match TRBD1. Trimming at V came to 1 base and at J to 0 bases, leaving 6 bases not matched to a gene. The CDR3 consists of 18 residues. Germline V CDR1 and CDR2: MNHEY, SMNVEV (reference sequence). The chain's CDR3 is CASSLYGTDSSGANVLTF. CDR3 in DNA: TGTGCCAGCAGTTTATATGGGACAGATAGCTCTGGGGCCAACGTCCTGACTTTC.

This clone was picked up a small number of times. This chain connects TRBV14 to TRBJ1-1; D is uncertain. The CDR3 runs 13 residues. The V and J ends lost 4 bases and 0 bases respectively, with 6 bases between them. CDR1 is SGHDN and CDR2 is FVKESK in the germline V gene. CDR3 amino acids: CASSLQVNTEAFF. The CDR3 region has the DNA TGTGCCAGCAGCCTGCAAGTGAACACTGAAGCTTTCTTT.

This clone occurred once. V is TRBV28 and J is TRBJ1-3; D is unresolved. V lost 3 bases to trimming and J lost 1 base, with 16 bases between them. CDR1 and CDR2 (germline): MDHEN, SYDVKM. This CDR3 region has 17 residues. The CDR3 nucleotides read TGTGCCAGCAGTTTTTTAGGAGCGAGGAGGTCTGGAAACACCATATATTTT. Translating it yields CASSFLGARRSGNTIYF.